This entry lists 24 T cell receptor beta chains sequenced from one sample in a study of OX40 agonist ivuxolimab in advanced cancers. The method was immunoSEQ multiplex PCR; TCRdb's version includes in-frame clones alone and lacks a portion of them. The sample lists about 84,000 clones, approximately 95% occurring once. The specimen was CD4+ or CD8+ T cells sorted from blood, collected in a trial of the OX40 agonist ivuxolimab. These receptors all come from an adult with an advanced solid tumor such as melanoma, head and neck, liver or kidney cancer.

The V and J genes are TRBV19 and TRBJ2-5; 12 bases are shared with TRBD2. V shed 2 bases, J shed 3 bases, and the junction held 10 bases outside the gene matches. CDR1 is LNHDA and CDR2 is SQIVND in the germline V gene (reference sequence). The CDR3 runs to 18 residues. For the CDR3, the DNA is TGTGCCAGTAGTATACAAGGAACTAGCGGGAGGCCAAAAGAGACCCAGTACTTC. Translated: CASSIQGTSGRPKETQYF.

A single count supports this clone. This chain links TRBV11-1 with TRBJ1-2; no clear D. CDR3 length: 12 amino acids. Trimming took 7 bases from V and 0 from J, leaving 6 bases between them. From germline, CDR1 is SGHAT and CDR2 FQDESV (reference sequence). The CDR3 bases are TGTGCCAGCACGGATTCTAACTATGGCTACACCTTC. Protein sequence: CASTDSNYGYTF. Using reference TRBV11-1 and TRBJ1-2 for the parts outside the CDR3, the full variable domain is EAEVAQSPRYKITEKSQAVAFWCDPISGHATLYWYRQILGQGPELLVQFQDESVVDDSQLPKDRFSAERLKGVDSTLKIQPAELGDSAMYLCASTDSNYGYTFGSGTRLTVV.

This rearrangement joins TRBV11-2 to TRBJ2-7; TRBD2 might be the D (5 bases). The germline V gene encodes CDR1 SGHAT and CDR2 FQNNGV. V was shortened by 1 base and J by 7 bases, with 11 bases between the two germline ends. The CDR3 has 13 amino acids. In DNA, the CDR3 is TGTGCCAGCAGCTTAGCTAGCATGTCAGAGCAGTACTTC. It translates to CASSLASMSEQYF.

The rearrangement links TRBV4-2 to TRBJ2-2; 16 bases fit TRBD2. The CDR3 contains 20 residues. V lost 0 bases to trimming and J lost 3 bases; unmatched junction nucleotides: 7. Germline CDR1 and CDR2: LGHNA and YNFKEQ. CDR3 sequence reads: CASSQEGLAGGPQYTGELFF. For the CDR3, the DNA is TGTGCCAGCAGCCAAGAGGGACTAGCGGGAGGGCCGCAGTACACCGGGGAGCTGTTTTTT.

The chain recombines TRBV9 with TRBJ2-1; TRBD2 aligns across 14 bases. CDR1 is SGDLS, CDR2 YYNGEE, per germline. The trim removed 6 bases at V and 5 bases at J, leaving 7 bases unmatched. The CDR3 is 16 amino acids. The CDR3 DNA reads as TGTGCCAGCACCGGACTAGCGGGAGGAATCAACAATGAGCAGTTCTTC. Translation gives CASTGLAGGINNEQFF.

V gene TRBV4-1 combines with J gene TRBJ2-5; 10 bases are shared with TRBD2. This CDR3 has 15 amino acids. Germline V CDR1 and CDR2: MGHRA, YSYEKL. With 6 bases clipped from V and 10 bases from J, the junction kept 14 bases outside the gene matches. The CDR3 nucleotides read TGCGCCAGCAGTGAGCCTAGCGGGAGACCCTCGGGCCAGTACTTC. Translating gives CASSEPSGRPSGQYF.

This chain joins TRBV7-9 and TRBJ2-3; the D is unclear. The CDR3 spans 14 residues. Germline CDR1 SEHNR, CDR2 FQNEAQ (reference sequence). Trimming pared 5 bases from V and 0 bases from J, leaving 9 bases between. CDR3 DNA: TGTGCCAGCAGCAAATTATCTAGCACAGATACGCAGTATTTT. Its protein product is CASSKLSSTDTQYF.

The table lists this clone with many counts. V usage is TRBV2 and J usage is TRBJ2-3; D call uncertain. This CDR3 region has 16 residues. The V gene lost 1 base and the J gene lost 1 base, with 12 bases spanning the gap. The germline CDR1 and CDR2 sequences are SNHLY and FYNNEI. CDR3 in DNA: TGTGCCAGCAGTGAAGATATTCTCAAGGGCACAGATACGCAGTATTTT. This gives the protein CASSEDILKGTDTQYF.

This clone was counted a single time. This sequence joins TRBV27 and TRBJ1-1; 7 bases are shared with TRBD1. The V gene end was trimmed by 9 bases and the J gene end by 4 bases; junction bases not matched to a gene: 5. The CDR3 consists of 12 residues. Germline CDR1 reads MNHEY; CDR2 reads SMNVEV (reference sequence). The CDR3 here is CASKTGATEAFF. For the CDR3, the DNA is TGTGCCAGTAAAACAGGGGCCACTGAAGCTTTCTTT.

This chain links TRBV13 with TRBJ2-1, with D tentatively TRBD1 or TRBD2 (5 bases each). The V end was cut by 4 bases, the J end by 7 bases, with 26 bases between. The CDR3 spans 18 residues. From germline, CDR1 is PRHDT and CDR2 FYEKMQ (reference sequence). CDR3 nucleotide sequence: TGTGCCAGCAGCTCCAGAATTCTTACCGGGACCCCTAGGAATGAGCAGTTCTTC. Its translation: CASSSRILTGTPRNEQFF.

The J gene is TRBJ1-5, the V gene TRBV27; D is unresolved. Trimming cost V 5 bases and J 2 bases, with 10 bases left between them. Germline CDR1 is MNHEY and CDR2 is SMNVEV (reference sequence). This CDR3 has 14 residues. The CDR3 DNA reads TGTGCCAGCAGTGGTGCAGCGGGCAATCAGCCCCAGCATTTT. Its translation: CASSGAAGNQPQHF.

V and J are TRBV10-2 and TRBJ2-7; 9 bases agree with TRBD1. In germline, CDR1 is WSHSY, CDR2 SAAADI. Trimming cost V 6 bases and J 1 base; bases outside gene matches: 7. The CDR3 extends over 15 amino acids. CDR3 DNA sequence: TGCGCCAGCAGCCCCCGGGACAGGGCATCCTACGAGCAGTACTTC. This translates into CASSPRDRASYEQYF.

The gene calls are TRBV5-5 and TRBJ1-2; 10 positions agree with TRBD1. The CDR3 has 17 amino acids. Germline V lookup: CDR1 SGHKS, CDR2 YYEKEE (reference sequence). Trimming removed 1 base from V and 1 base from J; junction bases left unmatched: 7. CDR3 nucleotide sequence: TGTGCCAGCAGCTTGAGGGACAGGGGTTCCCTTAACTATGGCTACACCTTC. As protein: CASSLRDRGSLNYGYTF.

The CDR3 bases are TGTGCCAGCAGCACGTGGGACAGCGTGGTTGGCTACACCTTC. This sequence encodes CASSTWDSVVGYTF. The rearrangement links TRBV7-9 to TRBJ1-2; 7 nucleotides line up with TRBD1. The CDR3 sequence is 14 residues long. Germline loops: CDR1 SEHNR, CDR2 FQNEAQ (reference sequence). After removal of 5 bases from V and 7 bases from J, the junction contained 10 bases not matched to a gene.

The genes are TRBV5-1 and TRBJ2-5; D gene ambiguous. V was pared by 4 bases and J by 5 bases, with 18 bases between. The CDR3 contains 15 residues. The germline gives CDR1 SGHRS, CDR2 YFSETQ. The CDR3 sequence: CASSPVVNSPETQYF. The CDR3 DNA follows: TGCGCCAGCAGCCCGGTGGTTAATAGTCCGGAGACCCAGTACTTC.

This chain connects TRBV27 to TRBJ2-1; D is possibly TRBD2 (5 bases). Trimming shortened V by 1 base and J by 6 bases, and 13 bases separated the two germline ends. CDR3 length: 15 amino acids. CDR1 and CDR2 from the germline V gene are MNHEY and SMNVEV (reference sequence). The CDR3 sequence: CASSLYLGRGNEQFF. For the CDR3, the DNA is TGTGCCAGCAGTTTATATCTTGGTCGGGGCAATGAGCAGTTCTTC.

In this sample, this clone turned up once. The chain recombines TRBV2 with TRBJ2-7, with D possibly being TRBD2 (5 bases). Germline V lookup: CDR1 SNHLY, CDR2 FYNNEI. V was shortened by 0 bases and J by 10 bases, with 10 bases between the two germline ends. The CDR3 consists of 12 residues. In DNA, the CDR3 is TGTGCCAGCAGTGAAGCGCTTCGGGGACAGTACTTC. Its protein is CASSEALRGQYF.

This clone appeared once. The chain links TRBV9 to TRBJ2-7; TRBD2 might be the D (7 bases). Germline V gene lookup returns CDR1 SGDLS and CDR2 YYNGEE. V was trimmed by 3 bases and J by 2 bases, leaving 15 bases between them. There are 15 residues in the CDR3. DNA for the CDR3: TGTGCCAGCAGCGAAGGGGGGAGGGCGGCCTACGAGCAGTACTTC. This codes for CASSEGGRAAYEQYF.

A few counts support this clone. V and J are TRBV7-9 and TRBJ2-6; perhaps D is TRBD1 or TRBD2 (5 bases each). The CDR3 sequence is 16 residues long. Germline V gives CDR1 SEHNR, CDR2 FQNEAQ (reference sequence). With 1 base removed from V and 3 bases from J, the gap between germline ends came to 10 bases. This CDR3 reads CASSLGGVLGANVLTF. The CDR3 DNA sequence: TGTGCCAGCAGCTTAGGAGGGGTCCTTGGGGCCAACGTCCTGACTTTC.

This sequence joins TRBV5-1 and TRBJ1-1, with D unclear. CDR1 is SGHRS, CDR2 YFSETQ, per germline. V shed 0 bases and J shed 1 base, with 10 bases lying between them. CDR3 length equals 15 residues. The CDR3 reads CASSLDEGRNTEAFF. CDR3 DNA: TGCGCCAGCAGCTTGGACGAGGGTCGGAACACTGAAGCTTTCTTT.

The genes are TRBV2 and TRBJ1-4; D call uncertain. The CDR3 is 17 amino acids. V shed 5 bases and J shed 0 bases, with 16 bases lying between them. Germline V gene data show CDR1 as SNHLY and CDR2 as FYNNEI. CDR3 DNA: TGTGCCAGCAGTTTAATGGGCCGAGTTGCAACTAATGAAAAACTGTTTTTT. It yields the protein CASSLMGRVATNEKLFF. The complete variable domain, with remaining parts taken from reference TRBV2 and TRBJ1-4, reads EPEVTQTPSHQVTQMGQEVILRCVPISNHLYFYWYRQILGQKVEFLVSFYNNEISEKSEIFDDQFSVERPDGSNFTLKIRSTKLEDSAMYFCASSLMGRVATNEKLFFGSGTQLSVL.

The J gene is TRBJ2-7, the V gene TRBV27, with D hard to call. V was trimmed by 3 bases and J by 6 bases, leaving 9 bases between them. Per germline, CDR1 MNHEY and CDR2 SMNVEV (reference sequence). There are 12 residues in the CDR3. CDR3 region: CASSFPLGEQYF. The CDR3 coding sequence is TGTGCCAGCAGTTTCCCCCTCGGCGAGCAGTACTTC.

The gene calls are TRBV7-6 and TRBJ2-5; D may match TRBD1 or TRBD2 (5 bases each). Germline CDR1 and CDR2: SGHVS and FNYEAQ. Trimming took 4 bases from V and 5 from J, leaving 17 bases between them. The CDR3 runs 15 residues. The DNA of the CDR3 is TGTGCCAGCAGCTCGAGAGGGGCCGCGTGGGAGACCCAGTACTTC. Protein: CASSSRGAAWETQYF.

This chain uses TRBV4-3 with TRBJ2-7; 9 bases align to TRBD1. V gave up 2 bases and J gave up 4 bases; unmatched junction bases: 9. Germline CDR1 LGHNA, CDR2 YSLEER. The CDR3 consists of 16 residues. The CDR3, as DNA: TGCGCCAGCAGCCAAATCGGCCCGGGACAGGGATACGAGCAGTACTTC. Translation gives CASSQIGPGQGYEQYF.